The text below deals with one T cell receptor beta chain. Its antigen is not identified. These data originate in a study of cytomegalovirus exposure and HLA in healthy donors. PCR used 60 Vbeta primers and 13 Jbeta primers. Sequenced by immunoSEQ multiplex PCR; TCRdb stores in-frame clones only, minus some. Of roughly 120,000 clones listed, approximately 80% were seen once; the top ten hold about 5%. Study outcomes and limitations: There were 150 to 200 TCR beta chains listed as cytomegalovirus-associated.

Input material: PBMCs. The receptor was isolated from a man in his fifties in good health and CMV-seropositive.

The CDR3 loop is CASSVGSGRLNEQFF. The CDR3 DNA follows: TGTGCCAGCAGCGTTGGTAGCGGGAGGTTAAATGAGCAGTTCTTC. The chain has TRBV7-2 and TRBJ2-1, with 10 bases that match TRBD2. The CDR3 spans 15 residues. Germline lookup yields CDR1 SGHTA and CDR2 FQGNSA. The ends lost 5 bases at V and 7 bases at J; junction bases unmatched: 8.